This T cell receptor beta chain is drawn from a study of T cell changes during pregnancy in multiple sclerosis. TCRdb keeps only in-frame clones here, not all; method: immunoSEQ multiplex PCR. The profile shows more than 10,000 clones, almost 90% of them singletons. V was cut by 5 bases and J by 4 bases, with 15 bases left in between. CDR1 LNHDA and CDR2 SQIVND come from the germline V gene (reference sequence). The CDR3 loop spans 14 amino acids. The receptor was isolated from a female donor with multiple sclerosis, enrolled in a pregnancy study. The source was CD8+ T cells from peripheral blood mononuclear cells, collected in the first trimester of pregnancy. This chain uses TRBV19 with TRBJ2-7; tentatively, D is TRBD1 (6 bases). In DNA, the CDR3 is TGTGCCAGTAGTTCCGGGACAACTTATTACGAGCAGTACTTC. Translating gives CASSSGTTYYEQYF.